The entry that follows covers one T cell receptor (beta chain) sequence. In this sample, this clonotype turned up many times. Its recognized antigen is unknown. Base qualities are not provided; no much larger clone lies one nucleotide away. The TCR beta CDR3 regions were amplified from the RNA transcripts. The TCR CDR3 was subjected to a first round of RT-PCR using the HTBI primer set and the Qiagen OneStep RT-PCR kit. The libraries were constructed in a second round of multiplex PCR and then size-selected and purified. Sequencing of the libraries was done on an Illumina HiSeq2000 using paired-end 100 bp reads. Under the source paper's analysis protocol: SOAPnuke was used to process the raw data, throwing out any read that contained adapters or uncalled bases, had a mean Phred below 15, or lacked an exact constant-primer or identifier match. High-quality paired reads were merged with COPE v1.2.5, and unique nucleotide sequences were defined as clonotypes. Clonotypes were aligned to IMGT TRBV, TRBD and TRBJ reference segments using MiTCR v1.1. The analysis was restricted to V-J combinations with a frequency above 0.0001, which together covered over 99% of the repertoires. A TCS score was defined as the ratio of F50 (clonal expansion) to E x V (chaos), with BLOSUM62-based TCRdist applied between CDR3 peptides within each V-J. Welch's t-statistics and random forest reduced several hundred V-J features to fewer than 15, which were used in a naive Bayes classifier (R e1071). TCRdb reanalyzed the raw reads on its own, using fastp at Q25 for trimming and MiXCR for clone calling, and kept in-frame beta chains. Rows are combined by CDR3 protein, so each entry shows the most common genes and DNA. The V and J calls shown here were made by TCRdb, not taken from the authors' results. This sample has about 400,000 distinct CDR3 sequences in its table, and around 13% of those were observed once. About 19% of the sample lies in the top ten.

The sample is drawn from a study of T cells in Graves' hyperthyroidism and ophthalmopathy (dated by TCRdb to about 2019). With regard to the full study: Peripheral blood was sampled at the time of initial diagnosis, prior to any treatment. For training and testing, the 110 or so patients in the discovery cohort were randomly divided in a 7:3 ratio. The paper reports TCR Vbeta CDR3 sequencing of some 140 peripheral blood samples: under 45 ophthalmopathy, approximately 74 hyperthyroidism and some 17 progressor patients. To identify distinguishing TCR V-J signatures, a discovery cohort of 90 to 100 patients was used, comprising some 45 with Graves' ophthalmopathy and under 60 with stable Graves' hyperthyroidism. In several Graves' hyperthyroidism patients, the study also compared T-cell repertoires from thyroid tissue with T-cell repertoires from blood. Whether ophthalmopathy could be predicted prospectively was tested in an independent validation cohort made up of 18 to 20 hyperthyroidism patients plus 17 patients who later progressed to ophthalmopathy. Following sampling, methimazole starting at 30 mg daily was given to hyperthyroidism patients, and high-dose intravenous methylprednisolone was given to ophthalmopathy patients.

Moderately to severely active disease, a Clinical Activity Score of at least 3, a NOSPECS grade of at least 4, and a duration under 3 months were present in ophthalmopathy patients. Exclusion was applied to patients with uncontrolled infections, other autoimmune diseases, pregnancy or lactation. Diagnoses were based on clinical symptoms, serum thyroxine and TRAb, thyroid ultrasound and orbital computed tomography. PBMCs were separated from roughly 9.6 ml of fresh peripheral blood using Ficoll-Paque density gradient centrifugation. Trizol reagent was used to extract total RNA, and RNA quality was then checked on an Agilent 2100 Bioanalyzer. Based on the germline V gene, the CDR1 and CDR2 sequences are SGHVS and FQNEAQ. The CDR3 has 15 amino acids, counting the end cysteine and phenylalanine. The only DNA kept is the CDR3, 45 bases in frame from the first base. Trimming removed 2 bases from V and 5 bases from J; the gene matches leave 3 bases unexplained.

What the authors observed across the whole study: No statistical method was used to fix the sample size in advance, and group allocation was not hidden from the investigators. In validation, progression to ophthalmopathy was predicted by the model with 70.59% sensitivity and 72% to 85% specificity, a median of around 6.5 months before onset. Blood samples also contained most of the expanded thyroid clonotypes (frequency above 0.001), which suggests that blood repertoires may reflect thyroid immune responses. A model built on a 13 V-J signature distinguished ophthalmopathy from stable hyperthyroidism, reaching 85% to 90% sensitivity and about 81% specificity in cross-validation and 80%/75% in testing.

The receptor was isolated from a woman in her 30s with Graves' ophthalmopathy. The sequencing input was blood. The sequence links TRBV7-8 to TRBJ1-5; TRBD1 agrees with 10 junctional bases. The base sequence is TGTGCCAGCAGCTTAAGTGGGACAGGGGATCAGCCCCAGCATTTT. Its protein product is CASSLSGTGDQPQHF.